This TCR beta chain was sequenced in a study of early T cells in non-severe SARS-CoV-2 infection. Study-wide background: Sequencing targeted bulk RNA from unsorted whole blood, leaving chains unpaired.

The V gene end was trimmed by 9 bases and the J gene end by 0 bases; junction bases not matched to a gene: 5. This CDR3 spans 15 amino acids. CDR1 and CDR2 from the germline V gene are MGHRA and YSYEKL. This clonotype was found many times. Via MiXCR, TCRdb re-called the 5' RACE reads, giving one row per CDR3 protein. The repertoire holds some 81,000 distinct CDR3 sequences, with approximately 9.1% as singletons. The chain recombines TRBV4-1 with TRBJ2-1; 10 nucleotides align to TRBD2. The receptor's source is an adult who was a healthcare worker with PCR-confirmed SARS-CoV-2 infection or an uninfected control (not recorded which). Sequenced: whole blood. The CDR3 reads CASAIAGGSYNEQFF. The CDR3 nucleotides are TGCGCCAGTGCTATAGCGGGGGGCTCCTACAATGAGCAGTTCTTC.